This T cell receptor beta chain is from a study of T cells in narcolepsy. Notes on this clone: Its cognate antigen is unknown.

Study results and limitations: Reportedly, autoreactive clonotypes were serially detected in patients' blood but not controls'. Autoreactive clone sequences were missing from some blood memory CD4+ repertoires.

Profiling relied on immunoSEQ multiplex PCR, and the TCRdb table lists in-frame clones only, not all of them. The profile covers tens of thousands of clones, with more than 80% appearing a single time and around 1.2% taken by the ten largest. Trimming cost V 6 bases and J 4 bases, with 7 bases left between them. This CDR3 contains 12 residues. CDR1 MNHNS and CDR2 SASEGT come from the germline V gene. The receptor was derived from a human donor with narcolepsy. Sequencing was performed on CD45RA- memory CD4+ T cells from PBMCs. The chain employs TRBV6-1 and TRBJ1-5; D is ambiguous. The CDR3 region is CASREGNQPQHF. The CDR3 DNA follows: TGTGCCAGCAGGGAGGGTAATCAGCCCCAGCATTTT.